The text below deals with one T cell receptor beta chain. Its antigen remains undetermined. Base qualities are not at hand, and no much larger clone is one base apart. TCRbeta CDR3 regions were amplified from genomic DNA using the immunoSEQ Assay, a bias-controlled multiplex PCR. In the source study's methods: The number of nucleated cells in each sample was estimated by amplification of reference gene primers within the assay. To quantify the absolute abundance of each unique TCRbeta CDR3 rearrangement, sequence reads were collapsed and filtered. For each sample, productive Simpson clonality was calculated as the square root of Simpson's diversity index over productive rearrangements. TCRdb carries this immuneACCESS record with in-frame sequences only. Its versions omit some clonotypes, under half of them owing to an unresolved V gene in the studies checked, with the rest unexplained. V, J and clone size are taken as reported in that table, and D and trimming were inferred from the DNA itself. The sample contains under 55,000 clones, around 79% of them found a single time. The ten largest account for around an eighth of the sample.

The CDR3 numbers 13 residues from cysteine through phenylalanine. Only the CDR3 region is kept as DNA, spanning 39 bases read in frame from base 1. The germline V gene (reference sequence) gives CDR1 as LGHDT and CDR2 as YNNKEL. V drops 3 bases and J drops 6 bases, leaving 11 bases in between. The data are from a study of blood T cell repertoires in COVID-19 (dated by TCRdb to about 2020). About the study as a whole: Collaborator samples came from the United States, Italy and Spain and covered acute and convalescent phases of COVID-19. The material from the prospective study consisted of cDNA or gDNA derived from T cells, B-cell-depleted T cells, or PBMCs. Deeply sampled blood TCRbeta repertoires from subjects exposed to, actively infected with, or recovered from COVID-19 were included in the dataset. A freely available public database, intended as a resource for researchers studying the immune response to SARS-CoV-2, is where the repertoires were released. Samples came from the ongoing ImmuneRACE study (first 160 participants) plus 1,254 subjects from 6 global collaborators. Sample metadata almost always included a de-identified subject ID, COVID-19 status, age in years and sex. Where available, HLA class I and class II types were taken from metadata supplied by the sample provider and were not determined by assay-based typing.

Broader findings and caveats from the paper: Clinical and demographic metadata were provided uncurated, with the amount varying by source and participant.

Collaborating institutions collected whole blood in K2EDTA tubes following their own protocols. For TCRbeta analysis, collaborators shipped samples as frozen whole blood, isolated PBMCs, or DNA extracted from either of those sample types. The receptor chain draws on TRBV3-1 (or the pseudogene TRBV3-2) and TRBJ1-2, with no confident D gene call. The source material was peripheral blood. The TCR sequence derives from a human donor in a cohort sampled during active COVID-19. The CDR3 is CASSQGGGHGYTF. The nucleotide sequence is TGTGCCAGCAGCCAGGGTGGAGGGCATGGCTACACCTTC.